Presented here are 4 T cell receptor beta chains from one specimen sequenced in a study of T cell repertoires in cytomegalovirus infection. A single record per CDR3 protein comes from TCRdb applying MiXCR to the reads. This sample has about a million distinct CDR3 sequences, with 25% to 40% found just once. Their antigens are not known. This material consisted of cultured CD8+ T cells from PBMCs, taken from culture after CMV antigen stimulation. Receptor source: a human donor in good health (CMV status not recorded). Some clones in this sample may be carry-over from other donors' samples.

The chain carries TRBV27 and TRBJ1-1; possibly TRBD1 for D (5 bases). Per the germline V gene, CDR1 is MNHEY and CDR2 is SMNVEV (reference sequence). This CDR3 comprises 14 residues. With 2 bases removed from V and 4 bases from J, the gap between germline ends came to 11 bases. CDR3 coding DNA: TGTGCCAGCAGTTTACCAGGGTTGAGCACTGAAGCTTTCTTT. It is translated as CASSLPGLSTEAFF.

This clonotype was counted at least ten times. CDR3: CASSLGQGISNQPQHF. The CDR3 nucleotides read TGTGCCAGCAGCTTGGGACAGGGGATTAGCAATCAGCCCCAGCATTTT. The chain recombines TRBV7-8 with TRBJ1-5; 10 nucleotides line up with TRBD1. Germline CDR1 SGHVS, CDR2 FQNEAQ. This CDR3 contains 16 residues. Trimming cost V 3 bases and J 0 bases; bases outside gene matches: 2.

This clonotype was detected a few times. The chain has TRBV25-1 and TRBJ2-7; 9 bases agree with TRBD2. The CDR3 contains 18 residues. Germline CDR1 is MGHDK and CDR2 is SYGVNS. V gave up 1 base and J gave up 0 bases; unmatched junction bases: 10. CDR3 DNA: TGTGCCAGCAGTGAATCGAATAGCGGGGGCCGTCTCTCCTACGAGCAGTACGTC. Translated: CASSESNSGGRLSYEQYV.

This clonotype was detected ten times or more. J is TRBJ2-1 and V is TRBV7-6; 11 bases align to TRBD2. Germline V gene sequence: CDR1 SGHVS, CDR2 FNYEAQ. The V gene end was trimmed by 4 bases and the J gene end by 9 bases; junction bases not matched to a gene: 8. This CDR3 is 15 amino acids long. CDR3 sequence reads: CASSSSGGPHLEQFF. The CDR3 region has the DNA TGTGCCAGCAGCTCTAGCGGGGGGCCCCACCTTGAGCAGTTCTTC.